This T cell receptor beta chain was identified in a study of blood T cell repertoires in COVID-19. Background on the study: T cells, B-cell-depleted T cells, or PBMCs provided the cDNA or gDNA that served as material.

The CDR3 totals 15 residues. The V end lost 0 bases, the J end lost 2 bases, and 9 bases lay between the germline ends. Germline V gene data show CDR1 as SGHRS and CDR2 as YFSETQ. Study processing details: Nucleated cell counts were estimated from reference gene primer amplification. TCRdb's copy holds only in-frame clones and misses some; the assay was immunoSEQ multiplex PCR. That table furnishes V, J and clone size, whereas the DNA furnished D and trimming. The sample gives about 210,000 clones, about four fifths of which show up once; 7% to 10% is in the top ten. Material for sequencing was peripheral blood. This clonotype was obtained from a woman in her fifties or sixties with acute or convalescent COVID-19. The J gene is TRBJ1-3, the V gene TRBV5-1, with unresolved D. CDR3 residues: CASSLEPMTGNTIYF. The DNA of the CDR3 is TGCGCCAGCAGCTTGGAGCCCATGACTGGAAACACCATATATTTT.